Listed below are T cell receptor beta chains from one sample, sequenced in a study of blood T cell repertoires in COVID-19. Profiling relied on immunoSEQ multiplex PCR, and the TCRdb table lists in-frame clones only, not all of them. In the table there are roughly 300,000 clones, roughly 90% of which are singletons. The source material was peripheral blood. All receptors come from a woman aged 25 to 39 with COVID-19, enrolled during active disease. Each CDR3 is given with its conserved first and last residue. The order of the fields is clone size, D gene, J gene, V gene, CDR3 DNA, CDR3 protein. The D gene is left open where the match is weak. Expanded clones get a size class; other rows say once, few or many, or leave the size out.

-,-,TRBJ2-5,TRBV5-4,TGTGCCAGCAGCTTAGCGGACTTAGAGACCCAGTACTTC,CASSLADLETQYF
-,-,TRBJ1-2,TRBV20-1,TGCAGTGCTAGTGAGCAGGGGACTAACTATGGCTACACCTTC,CSASEQGTNYGYTF
-,-,TRBJ2-6,TRBV24-1,TGTGCCACCAGTGGAGGGTTTACTGGGGCCAACGTCCTGACTTTC,CATSGGFTGANVLTF
-,-,TRBJ1-4,TRBV6-6,TGTGCCAGCAGTTCTCCGGGGGTGGGGGAAAAACTGTTTTTT,CASSSPGVGEKLFF
-,-,TRBJ1-1,TRBV30,TGTGCCTGGAGTCAGGGGTCGGTGAACACTGAAGCTTTCTTT,CAWSQGSVNTEAFF
-,TRBD1,TRBJ2-1,TRBV19,TGTGCCAGTAGTATCGGGGACAGGGGCTACAATGAGCAGTTCTTC,CASSIGDRGYNEQFF
-,-,TRBJ1-5,TRBV19,TGTGCCAGTAGTAGAAACAAGGCAGGGTTCTCCCAAAGGTGGCCCCAGCATTTT,CASSRNKAGFSQRWPQHF
-,TRBD2,TRBJ2-2,TRBV4-2,TGTGCCAGCAGCCAAGACCTGACTAGCGGGGGAGGAACCGGGGAGCTGTTTTTT,CASSQDLTSGGGTGELFF
-,TRBD1,TRBJ1-2,TRBV28,TGTGCCAGCAGCCCAGACAGGGCTAGAGGCTACACCTTC,CASSPDRARGYTF
-,-,TRBJ1-5,TRBV6-1,TGTGCCAGCAGTGAATCGCGGAGGGGCGCCTATAGCAATCAGCCCCAGCATTTT,CASSESRRGAYSNQPQHF
-,TRBD1,TRBJ1-1,TRBV6-5,TGTGCCAGCGGGACAGATGTCACTGAAGCTTTCTTT,CASGTDVTEAFF
-,-,TRBJ1-1,TRBV12-3/TRBV12-4,TGTGCCAGCACTTGGGGGGACACTGAAGCTTTCTTT,CASTWGDTEAFF
-,TRBD2,TRBJ2-5,TRBV10-1,TGCGCCAGCAGTGAGTCGATATCGAAAGCGGGGCTCCTACAAGAGACCCAGTACTTC,CASSESISKAGLLQETQYF
once,TRBD2,TRBJ2-5,TRBV7-9,TGTGCCAGCAGCTTAAGCGGGGGGACCCAGTACTTC,CASSLSGGTQYF
once,-,TRBJ1-1,TRBV10-3,TGTGCCATCAGTGAGGGGGGCCGGGACACTGAAGCTTTCTTT,CAISEGGRDTEAFF
-,TRBD1,TRBJ1-1,TRBV18,TGTGCCAGCTCAATAGGACAGGGGTTTAACACTGAAGCTTTCTTT,CASSIGQGFNTEAFF
-,TRBD2,TRBJ2-4,TRBV5-6,TGTGCCAGCAGCTCGGGACTAGCGGGTACCATTCAGTACTTC,CASSSGLAGTIQYF
-,-,TRBJ2-2,TRBV4-3,TGCGCCAGCAGCCCTTCGGGACAATTTTCCGGGGAGCTGTTTTTT,CASSPSGQFSGELFF
-,TRBD2,TRBJ2-1,TRBV5-1,TGCGCCAGCCGGCGACAGAGCGGGGGGTTCTACAATGAGCAGTTCTTC,CASRRQSGGFYNEQFF
-,-,TRBJ2-2,TRBV19,TGTGCCAGTAGTATCACAGGGAACACCGGGGAGCTGTTTTTT,CASSITGNTGELFF
-,-,TRBJ2-2,TRBV10-3,TGTGCCACCCAAGCCCAGGGGATTGTTAGCACCGGGGAGCTGTTTTTT,CATQAQGIVSTGELFF
-,-,TRBJ2-3,TRBV10-2,TGCGCCAGCTTAGCTCGGGGTGCGGCAGATACGCAGTATTTT,CASLARGAADTQYF
-,-,TRBJ1-5,TRBV2,TGTGCCAGCAGTGACGGGAAAAAGGGCAATCAGCCCCAGCATTTT,CASSDGKKGNQPQHF
-,-,TRBJ2-5,TRBV9,TGTGCCAGCAGCGATAGAGGGCGGGATCAAGAGACCCAGTACTTC,CASSDRGRDQETQYF
once,TRBD1,TRBJ1-1,TRBV7-9,TGTGCCAGCAGCACCCTGGGGACAGGGATCCCTGAAGCTTTCTTT,CASSTLGTGIPEAFF
-,TRBD1,TRBJ1-6,TRBV6-5,TGTGCCACTGGAGGGACAGGGGCGGCTTCACCCCTCCACTTT,CATGGTGAASPLHF
-,-,TRBJ1-5,TRBV28,TGTGCCAGCAGTTCATCTCCGCTGCGGCCCCAGCATTTT,CASSSSPLRPQHF
-,-,TRBJ2-5,TRBV27,TGTGCCAGCAGTCCAGGGGGGGAGACCCAGTACTTC,CASSPGGETQYF
-,-,TRBJ2-3,TRBV6-5,TGTGCCAGCTCTCCGGGAGATACGCAGTATTTT,CASSPGDTQYF
-,-,TRBJ1-4,TRBV2,TGTGCCAGCAGTGGGCTTTCGGGGAGGGAAAAACTGTTTTTT,CASSGLSGREKLFF
many,-,TRBJ2-1,TRBV6-4,TGTGCCAGCAGTGACTCGGCTGGCTCCTACAATGAGCAGTTCTTC,CASSDSAGSYNEQFF
-,-,TRBJ2-5,TRBV7-8,TGTGCCAGCAGCTTAGGTGTGGGAGTGGGGACCCAGTACTTC,CASSLGVGVGTQYF
once,-,TRBJ2-3,TRBV28,TGTGCCAGCAGTTTATTGGGCAGCACAGATACGCAGTATTTT,CASSLLGSTDTQYF
-,TRBD2,TRBJ2-3,TRBV5-1,TGCGCCAGCAGCCCGGGACTAGCCCCTAGCACAGATACGCAGTATTTT,CASSPGLAPSTDTQYF
many,-,TRBJ2-4,TRBV28,TGTGCCAGCAGAGGGCTCCCCGGGGTTCTAGCCAAAAACATTCAGTACTTC,CASRGLPGVLAKNIQYF
-,-,TRBJ2-5,TRBV7-7,TGTGCCAGCAGCTTAGAGCAAGGGAGGTGGGAGACCCAGTACTTC,CASSLEQGRWETQYF
once,-,TRBJ2-1,TRBV15,TGTGCCACCAGCAGAGATAGCCTCGGTTGGGCGGGGAATGGGAATGAGCAGTTCTTC,CATSRDSLGWAGNGNEQFF
once,-,TRBJ2-5,TRBV9,TGTGCCAGCAGCGTAGCGGGTAGCGGAACCCAAGAGACCCAGTACTTC,CASSVAGSGTQETQYF
-,-,TRBJ2-3,TRBV18,TGTGCCAGCTCACCCCGGGGTCGAGAGTCCACAGATACGCAGTATTTT,CASSPRGRESTDTQYF
-,TRBD2,TRBJ2-3,TRBV6-4,TGTGCCAGCAGTCAAGGACTAGCGGCAGATACGCAGTATTTT,CASSQGLAADTQYF
-,-,TRBJ1-4,TRBV6-4,TGTGCCAGCCTCCACCTCCCCCGGGTCACTCAGCGGGTTGAAAAACTGTTTTTT,CASLHLPRVTQRVEKLFF